What follows are 27 T cell receptor beta chains derived from one specimen sequenced in a study of CD8 T cells in Susac syndrome. cDNA came from approximately 0.5 to 1 ug RNA primed by random hexamers. TCRdb passed the immunoSEQ multiplex PCR reads through MiXCR, listing each CDR3 protein once. The sample records under 150,000 distinct CDR3 sequences, roughly 94% being singletons. The sequencing sample was made of CD4+ T cells from PBMCs. Receptors were obtained from a human donor with multiple sclerosis.

This clonotype appeared once. The V call is TRBV7-9, the J call TRBJ2-3, with a possible D match to TRBD2 (5 bases). From germline, CDR1 is SEHNR and CDR2 FQNEAQ (reference sequence). With 5 bases removed from V and 4 bases from J, the gap between germline ends came to 10 bases. This CDR3 has 13 amino acids. CDR3 DNA sequence: TGTGCCAGCAGCCCGACTACTCCAGATACGCAGTATTTT. Its translation is CASSPTTPDTQYF.

The V gene is TRBV6-5, the J gene TRBJ1-5; 9 nucleotides line up with TRBD1. This CDR3 contains 15 residues. Unmatched junction bases numbered 6, after V lost 5 bases and J lost 4 bases. Germline V gives CDR1 MNHEY, CDR2 SVGAGI. CDR3: CASSVSGTGNQPQHF. The CDR3 nucleotides read TGTGCCAGCAGTGTTTCCGGGACAGGGAATCAGCCCCAGCATTTT.

In regard to this clonotype: Germline is not matched at one junction end, which may reflect a read error. CDR3 protein: CATSSGANVLTF. The CDR3 DNA sequence: TGTGCCACCTCATCTGGGGCCAACGTCCTGACTTTC. J is TRBJ2-6 and V is TRBV18; D is uncertain. The CDR3 totals 12 residues. The V gene's germline CDR1 is KGHSH and CDR2 LQKENI.

The chain uses TRBV5-1 and TRBJ2-5; the D gene is possibly TRBD2 (6 bases). V lost 0 bases, J lost 2 bases, and 11 bases lay in between. Germline assignment: CDR1 SGHRS and CDR2 YFSETQ. The CDR3 consists of 15 residues. CDR3 coding DNA: TGCGCCAGCAGCTTGGCGGGAGAAGAGCAAGAGACCCAGTACTTC. Translating gives CASSLAGEEQETQYF.

The chain employs TRBV3-1 and TRBJ2-6; 7 nucleotides align to TRBD1. Germline lookup yields CDR1 LGHDT and CDR2 YNNKEL (reference sequence). This CDR3 contains 19 residues. With 2 bases clipped from V and 0 bases from J, the junction kept 10 bases outside the gene matches. The CDR3 DNA follows: TGTGCCAGCAGCCAATACTGGCAGGGGGTGATCTCTGGGGCCAACGTCCTGACTTTC. Protein: CASSQYWQGVISGANVLTF.

The chain couples TRBV6-6 to TRBJ1-1; D perhaps matches TRBD1 (6 bases). Looked up from germline, CDR1 is MNHNY and CDR2 is SVGAGI (reference sequence). The CDR3 runs to 13 residues. V shed 4 bases and J shed 3 bases, with 9 bases lying between them. This CDR3 reads CASSSGQYTEAFF. In nucleotides, the CDR3 is TGTGCCAGCAGTTCCGGACAGTACACTGAAGCTTTCTTT.

This chain links TRBV20-1 with TRBJ1-5; D remains ambiguous. The CDR3 loop spans 14 amino acids. Trimming stripped 0 bases from V and 4 bases from J, with 10 bases between. The germline V gene encodes CDR1 DFQATT and CDR2 SNEGSKA (reference sequence). CDR3 sequence reads: CSARDWRRNQPQHF. CDR3 nucleotides: TGCAGTGCTAGAGATTGGAGGAGGAATCAGCCCCAGCATTTT.

The chain is built from TRBV28 and TRBJ2-3; TRBD2 matches at 8 bases. The CDR3 extends over 14 amino acids. The V segment lost 5 bases and the J segment 1 base; nucleotides outside the gene matches: 2. CDR1 and CDR2 from the germline V gene are MDHEN and SYDVKM. The CDR3 DNA reads TGTGCCAGCAGTACGGGGGGGCGCACAGATACGCAGTATTTT. As protein: CASSTGGRTDTQYF.

The J gene is TRBJ1-1, the V gene TRBV7-8; 8 bases are shared with TRBD1. V dropped 2 bases and J dropped 1; count of bases not matched to a gene: 6. There are 16 residues in the CDR3. Germline V gene data show CDR1 as SGHVS and CDR2 as FQNEAQ. CDR3 loop: CASSLRQGATNTEAFF. As DNA, the CDR3 is TGTGCCAGCAGCTTAAGGCAGGGGGCGACGAACACTGAAGCTTTCTTT. Based on the CDR3 plus reference TRBV7-8 and TRBJ1-1, the full variable domain is GAGVSQSPRYKVAKRGQDVALRCDPISGHVSLFWYQQALGQGPEFLTYFQNEAQLDKSGLPSDRFFAERPEGSVSTLKIQRTQQEDSAVYLCASSLRQGATNTEAFFGQGTRLTVV.

The J gene is TRBJ1-5, the V gene TRBV6-1; D unresolved. CDR3 length equals 14 residues. In germline, CDR1 is MNHNS, CDR2 SASEGT. V was trimmed by 7 bases and J by 3 bases, leaving 13 bases between them. The DNA of the CDR3 is TGTGCCAGCAATAAACAAGGGTCCAATCAGCCCCAGCATTTT. It specifies CASNKQGSNQPQHF.

CDR3 loop: CAWSVVGNGYTF. The CDR3 nucleotides are TGTGCCTGGAGTGTGGTGGGGAACGGCTACACCTTC. This chain joins TRBV30 and TRBJ1-2; D is ambiguous. Deletions cut 0 bases from V and 8 bases from J, with 10 bases between. Germline V gene lookup returns CDR1 GTSNPN and CDR2 SVGIG (reference sequence). The CDR3 runs to 12 residues.

The J gene is TRBJ2-2, the V gene TRBV24-1; possibly TRBD1 for D (5 bases). The CDR3 spans 13 residues. Trimming shortened V by 9 bases and J by 5 bases, and 12 bases separated the two germline ends. Germline V gene lookup returns CDR1 KGHDR and CDR2 SFDVKD. The CDR3 spells CATSISGTGELFF. The CDR3 region has the DNA TGTGCCACCTCAATTTCAGGGACCGGGGAGCTGTTTTTT.

The rearrangement links TRBV29-1 to TRBJ1-2, with D possibly being TRBD1 (5 bases). This CDR3 is built from 12 residues. The germline gives CDR1 SQVTM, CDR2 ANQGSEA. Trimming removed 7 bases at V and 2 bases at J, with 11 bases between. The CDR3 coding sequence is TGCAGCGCCTGGGGGGAAAACTATGGCTACACCTTC. Its protein product is CSAWGENYGYTF.

The chain uses TRBV5-1 and TRBJ2-1; 9 bases are shared with TRBD1. Looked up from germline, CDR1 is SGHRS and CDR2 is YFSETQ. V lost 4 bases to trimming and J lost 0 bases; unmatched junction nucleotides: 5. This CDR3 comprises 16 residues. CDR3 residues: CASSPRTGVSYNEQFF. The CDR3 coding sequence is TGCGCCAGCAGCCCTCGGACAGGGGTCTCCTACAATGAGCAGTTCTTC.

V and J are TRBV7-6 and TRBJ2-2, with D possibly TRBD2 on 6 matching bases. Germline-derived CDR1 and CDR2 are SGHVS and FNYEAQ. V lost 5 bases and J 6 bases, leaving 13 bases between the germline ends. This CDR3 has 14 residues. The CDR3 DNA sequence: TGTGCCAGCAGCGAAAACGGAGGGGCCGGGGAGCTGTTTTTT. It codes for CASSENGGAGELFF.

V usage is TRBV29-1 and J usage is TRBJ2-5; D is perhaps TRBD2 (5 bases). The CDR3 has 13 residues. Trimming cost V 7 bases and J 5 bases, with 17 bases left between them. Germline CDR1 is SQVTM and CDR2 is ANQGSEA. For the CDR3, the DNA is TGCAGCGGGACCGGGGTAACTGTTGAGACCCAGTACTTC. Translated, it gives CSGTGVTVETQYF. Looking up the rest from reference TRBV29-1 and TRBJ2-5 gives the full variable domain: SAVISQKPSRDICQRGTSLTIQCQVDSQVTMMFWYRQQPGQSLTLIATANQGSEATYESGFVIDKFPISRPNLTFSTLTVSNMSPEDSSIYLCSGTGVTVETQYFGPGTRLLVL.

This clonotype was recorded only once. The V and J genes are TRBV5-1 and TRBJ1-3; no definite D call. Trimming pared 0 bases from V and 0 bases from J, leaving 7 bases between. The CDR3 length is 15 residues. The germline gives CDR1 SGHRS, CDR2 YFSETQ. The DNA of the CDR3 is TGCGCCAGCAGCTTGGACGGAAACTCTGGAAACACCATATATTTT. This translates into CASSLDGNSGNTIYF.

The rearrangement uses TRBV30 and TRBJ2-1, with D perhaps matching TRBD2 (5 bases). In germline, CDR1 is GTSNPN, CDR2 SVGIG (reference sequence). Trimming shortened V by 0 bases and J by 4 bases, and 10 bases separated the two germline ends. CDR3 length equals 14 residues. The CDR3 reads CAWSVGRAYNEQFF. The CDR3, as DNA: TGTGCCTGGAGTGTTGGGCGGGCTTACAATGAGCAGTTCTTC. Full variable domain (remainder filled in from reference TRBV30 and TRBJ2-1): SQTIHQWPATLVQPVGSPLSLECTVEGTSNPNLYWYRQAAGRGLQLLFYSVGIGQISSEVPQNLSASRPQDRQFILSSKKLLLSDSGFYLCAWSVGRAYNEQFFGPGTRLTVL.

In this sample, this clonotype turned up once. The gene calls are TRBV28 and TRBJ2-5; 9 nucleotides match TRBD2. Trimming took 4 bases from V and 5 from J; bases not matched to a gene: 11. This CDR3 has 16 residues. Germline assignment: CDR1 MDHEN and CDR2 SYDVKM. The CDR3 region is CASSSSGTSRGETQYF. The CDR3 bases are TGTGCCAGCAGTTCTTCCGGGACTAGCCGGGGGGAGACCCAGTACTTC.

The chain recombines TRBV12-3 or TRBV12-4 with TRBJ1-2, with 7 bases aligning to TRBD1. The CDR3 runs to 14 residues. Losses at the gene ends were 2 bases for V and 6 bases for J; bases not matched to a gene: 6. The CDR3 sequence: CASSLSAGGNGYTF. The CDR3 coding sequence is TGTGCCAGCAGTTTATCGGCAGGGGGAAATGGCTACACCTTC.

The chain links TRBV27 to TRBJ2-2; no clear D gene. From germline, CDR1 is MNHEY and CDR2 SMNVEV (reference sequence). This CDR3 region has 14 residues. With 5 bases removed from V and 7 bases from J, the gap between germline ends came to 14 bases. CDR3 sequence (DNA): TGTGCCAGCAGTCGTCTCGAAGTTGACGGGGAGCTGTTTTTT. This encodes CASSRLEVDGELFF.

The chain recombines TRBV19 with TRBJ1-2; perhaps TRBD1 as D (5 bases). Trimming left V 8 bases short and J 0 bases short, with 13 bases between. The CDR3 is 14 residues long. CDR1 and CDR2 (germline): LNHDA, SQIVND (reference sequence). CDR3 in DNA: TGTGCCAGTGTGATGGGGCCTTCTAACTATGGCTACACCTTC. This gives the protein CASVMGPSNYGYTF.

The chain carries TRBV18 and TRBJ2-7; D is perhaps TRBD1 (6 bases). From germline, CDR1 is KGHSH and CDR2 LQKENI. Deletions cut 3 bases from V and 5 bases from J, with 17 bases between. The CDR3 totals 15 residues. The CDR3 nucleotides are TGTGCCAGCTCACCCCCTCTGACCAGGGGAAACGAGCAGTACTTC. It translates to CASSPPLTRGNEQYF.

The chain carries TRBV4-3 and TRBJ2-1, with TRBD2 as a possible D gene (6 bases). The CDR3 covers 17 residues. Trimming removed 0 bases at V and 6 bases at J, with 18 bases between. Germline lookup yields CDR1 LGHNA and CDR2 YSLEER. The CDR3 sequence is CASSQDSEGRSGNEQFF. CDR3 coding DNA: TGCGCCAGCAGCCAAGATTCGGAAGGGAGGTCCGGCAATGAGCAGTTCTTC.

The V call is TRBV27, the J call TRBJ2-5, with D hard to call. Germline assignment: CDR1 MNHEY and CDR2 SMNVEV (reference sequence). The CDR3 covers 11 residues. The V and J ends lost 7 bases and 5 bases respectively, with 8 bases between them. In DNA form, the CDR3 reads TGTGCCAGCAAGTCGGTGGAGACCCAGTACTTC. Translation: CASKSVETQYF.

The chain joins TRBV25-1 to TRBJ2-6, with a tentative D call TRBD2 (6 bases). Trimming stripped 2 bases from V and 4 bases from J, with 9 bases between. This CDR3 region has 15 residues. Germline CDR1 and CDR2: MGHDK and SYGVNS. The CDR3 sequence is CASSERGSGANVLTF. CDR3 nucleotide sequence: TGTGCCAGCAGTGAACGGGGGTCCGGGGCCAACGTCCTGACTTTC.

The sample holds one count of this clonotype. V is TRBV5-1 and J is TRBJ1-2; TRBD1 matches at 7 bases. V shed 3 bases, J shed 8 bases, and the junction held 7 bases outside the gene matches. Germline CDR1 is SGHRS and CDR2 is YFSETQ. The CDR3 consists of 13 residues. For the CDR3, the DNA is TGCGCCAGCAGCTCGGAGGGGGCTACCGGCTACACCTTC. It yields the protein CASSSEGATGYTF. The full variable domain, completed using reference TRBV5-1 and TRBJ1-2, is KAGVTQTPRYLIKTRGQQVTLSCSPISGHRSVSWYQQTPGQGLQFLFEYFSETQRNKGNFPGRFSGRQFSNSRSEMNVSTLELGDSALYLCASSSEGATGYTFGSGTRLTVV.